This TCR beta chain was recovered during a study of cytomegalovirus exposure and HLA in healthy donors. The donors gave bone marrow, and they were healthy. This clone has only one observation. Its specificity is unknown. Compared with germline, one end of the junction differs, possibly owing to a read error. The PCR ran on 60 Vbeta and 13 Jbeta primers. Clones were read by immunoSEQ multiplex PCR, and TCRdb kept only the in-frame ones, dropping some. The sample records about 73,000 clones, 60% to 75% being singletons. This CDR3 spans 15 amino acids. The germline gives CDR1 SSHAT, CDR2 FNYEAQ (reference sequence). Whole-study results and caveats: What TCR beta sequences reportedly achieved was accurate prediction of HLA-A and HLA-B alleles in most subjects. A later analysis reportedly found fewer N-insertions in an Asian-associated ancestry cluster than the approximately 730-donor mean. Solely CMV serostatus was available to characterize immune exposure.

The rearrangement joins TRBV7-7 to TRBJ2-7; TRBD1 matches 7 bases. The clonotype comes from a man in his 70s in good health and CMV-seronegative. The specimen sequenced was PBMCs. CDR3 in amino acids: CASSLGLGQSYEQYF. CDR3 DNA: TGTGCTAGCAGCCTAGGCTTGGGACAGAGTTACGAGCAGTACTTC.